This T cell receptor beta chain was sequenced during a study of T cell responses to AZD1222 COVID-19 vaccine. In its sample, this clone was seen a few times. Its antigen remains unidentified. Profiling relied on immunoSEQ multiplex PCR, and the TCRdb table lists in-frame clones only, not all of them. The table includes under 150,000 clones, about nine tenths detected once. The CDR3 runs to 16 residues. J lost 7 bases, V lost 4 bases, and 12 bases had no gene match. The V gene's germline CDR1 is LGHNA and CDR2 YNFKEQ. Study-wide findings and caveats: Following two doses of AZD1222, Spike-specific TCR breadth and depth rose. The donors showed a predominance of white British ancestry and of females, with possible underestimation of clonal diversity. Vaccine-related CD4 TCRs covered spike, predominating at 160-218 and 743-854. Variant regions that are unmutated are reportedly the target of nearly half of spike-specific TCRs.

The TCR was taken from an adult in good health. The genes are TRBV4-2 and TRBJ2-1, with TRBD2 matching over 8 bases. The sample in question was peripheral blood, obtained on day 0 of AZD1222 vaccination. CDR3 nucleotides: TGTGCCAGCAGCCCTTTGACCGGGGGGGCGGGGAATGAGCAGTTCTTC. This codes for CASSPLTGGAGNEQFF.